This T cell receptor (beta chain) originates from a study of prognosis after radiotherapy for stage I lung cancer. Broader study findings: Patients with distant metastases had lower Shannon entropy after stereotactic body radiation therapy.

A volume of around 6.2 milliliters of peripheral blood was collected by draw at each of two time points. The CDR3 runs 14 residues. CDR1 and CDR2 from the germline V gene are SEHNR and FQNEAQ (reference sequence). This clonotype was recorded many times. Its antigen is as yet unknown. At one end the junction does not follow the germline gene, possibly because of a read error. Starting from genomic DNA, TCR beta CDR3 was amplified through two-round multiplex PCR. Primers targeting each individual TRBV and TRBJ gene were applied in first-round PCR. MiXCR, run by TCRdb on the multiplex PCR reads, gives a single entry per CDR3 protein. Of tens of thousands of distinct CDR3 sequences listed, less than 45% are singletons.

The sequence was collected from a donor aged 50 or older with non-small cell lung cancer. The material sequenced was PBMCs, taken before or after stereotactic body radiation therapy (not recorded which). The V gene is TRBV7-9, the J gene TRBJ2-1; TRBD2 matches 9 bases. DNA of the CDR3: TGTGCCAGCAGCTTAGCAGTAGTTAGCGGGAGCGGAATCTTC. It translates to CASSLAVVSGSGIF.